Below are 10 T cell receptor beta chains sequenced from a single sample in a study of blood T cells in healthy people across ages. Next came a second PCR, run for roughly 6 to 11 cycles, which used a sample-barcoded 5' primer along with a J-beta primer mix. TCRdb re-called the 5' RACE reads with MiXCR, one entry per CDR3 protein. Among about 1.8 million distinct CDR3 sequences, roughly 50% were seen once, and the ten largest hold around 2.1%. The material sequenced was blood. The receptors derive from a woman aged 40 to 50 in good health.

This clonotype was picked up a small number of times. The gene calls are TRBV5-1 and TRBJ2-7; 8 nucleotides agree with TRBD2. The CDR3 is 18 amino acids. V gave up 3 bases and J gave up 2 bases; unmatched junction bases: 16. The germline gives CDR1 SGHRS, CDR2 YFSETQ. The CDR3 region has the DNA TGCGCCAGCAGCTCCCCTGGACTATCGAGCGGGGGAACCTACGAGCAGTACTTC. Amino acid sequence: CASSSPGLSSGGTYEQYF.

The V and J genes are TRBV9 and TRBJ2-1, with D perhaps matching TRBD1 (6 bases). This CDR3 spans 16 amino acids. Deletions cut 3 bases from V and 1 base from J, with 14 bases between. Per germline, CDR1 SGDLS and CDR2 YYNGEE. The chain's CDR3 is CASSERGRGSYNEQFF. CDR3 coding DNA: TGTGCCAGCAGCGAGAGGGGCAGGGGATCCTACAATGAGCAGTTCTTC.

The J gene is TRBJ2-1, the V gene TRBV14, with TRBD1 identical over 7 bases. The J call could be wrong; TRBJ2-7 is a better fit for the DNA end. The germline V gene has CDR1 SGHDN and CDR2 FVKESK. CDR3 length: 17 residues. The CDR3 loop reads CASSQDLETGPYNEQYF. DNA of the CDR3: TGTGCCAGCAGCCAAGATCTGGAGACAGGGCCCTACAATGAGCAGTACTTC.

V is TRBV11-2 and J is TRBJ2-3, with D possibly TRBD2 on 5 matching bases. V was cut by 7 bases and J by 0 bases, with 14 bases left in between. Germline V gene data show CDR1 as SGHAT and CDR2 as FQNNGV. The CDR3 spans 15 residues. Here the CDR3 DNA reads TGTGCCAGCAAATTGGCGGACTCTAGCACAGATACGCAGTATTTT. Protein: CASKLADSSTDTQYF.

This clonotype was counted between two and nine times. The chain uses TRBV7-6 and TRBJ2-5; D unclear. V shed 2 bases and J shed 5 bases, with 12 bases lying between them. CDR3 size: 14 residues. The germline gives CDR1 SGHVS, CDR2 FNYEAQ. The DNA for the CDR3 is TGTGCCAGCAGCTTATCCTTGGGGTTGGAGACCCAGTACTTC. Its translation: CASSLSLGLETQYF. Filled out from reference TRBV7-6 and TRBJ2-5, the complete variable domain reads GAGVSQSPRYKVTKRGQDVALRCDPISGHVSLYWYRQALGQGPEFLTYFNYEAQQDKSGLPNDRFSAERPEGSISTLTIQRTEQRDSAMYRCASSLSLGLETQYFGPGTRLLVL.

This clonotype came up a few times. The CDR3 DNA reads TGTGCCAGCAGCTTAGAGAGGACAGGGCGAGAGACCCAGTACTTC. It translates to CASSLERTGRETQYF. The chain joins TRBV7-2 to TRBJ2-5; TRBD1 agrees at 8 bases. The germline CDR1 and CDR2 sequences are SGHTA and FQGNSA. The CDR3 is 15 amino acids. Unmatched junction bases numbered 5, after V lost 1 base and J lost 4 bases.

There are a few counts of this clonotype. The rearrangement joins TRBV27 to TRBJ1-2; D gene unclear. The V gene lost 1 base and the J gene lost 6 bases, with 15 bases spanning the gap. In germline, CDR1 is MNHEY, CDR2 SMNVEV (reference sequence). CDR3 length equals 15 residues. CDR3 sequence: CASSLYSSSGDGYTF. In DNA form, the CDR3 reads TGTGCCAGCAGTTTATATAGCTCTAGCGGGGATGGCTACACCTTC.

This clonotype was recorded a few times. The chain is built from TRBV29-1 and TRBJ2-3, with D possibly being TRBD1 (5 bases). The CDR3 is made up of 14 amino acids. Trimming took off 4 bases at V and 0 bases at J, with 11 bases between the two ends. Germline CDR1 and CDR2: SQVTM and ANQGSEA. The DNA of the CDR3 is TGCAGCGTTGCGAAGACAGATAGCACAGATACGCAGTATTTT. Its translation: CSVAKTDSTDTQYF.

The V call is TRBV4-2, the J call TRBJ2-5; D is unresolved. Germline V lookup: CDR1 LGHNA, CDR2 YNFKEQ. The CDR3 sequence is 12 residues long. Trimming pared 1 base from V and 11 bases from J, leaving 11 bases between. CDR3 bases: TGTGCCAGCAGCCAAGGGCTAGAGGAGCAGTACTTC. Translation gives CASSQGLEEQYF.

This clonotype was observed a handful of times. The chain uses TRBV7-6 and TRBJ2-7, with 9 bases aligning to TRBD2. CDR1 is SGHVS and CDR2 is FNYEAQ in the germline V gene. V lost 1 base to trimming and J lost 5 bases; unmatched junction nucleotides: 12. This CDR3 spans 17 amino acids. CDR3 DNA: TGTGCCAGCAGCTTAGTGCCAGCGGGGGGTGGGTCGGACGAGCAGTACTTC. This encodes CASSLVPAGGGSDEQYF.